These 26 T cell receptor beta chains came from one sample sequenced in a study of blood T cell repertoires in COVID-19. Repertoires were generated with immunoSEQ multiplex PCR, while TCRdb's copy carries only in-frame clones and drops some. The sample includes around 120,000 clones, around 87% of them seen just once. The specimen was peripheral blood. The source of these receptors is a woman aged 60 to 75 with COVID-19, enrolled during active disease.

In this sample, this clone turned up once. V usage is TRBV6-6 and J usage is TRBJ2-5, with 7 positions matching TRBD2. The V segment lost 2 bases and the J segment 3 bases; nucleotides outside the gene matches: 9. This CDR3 has 16 residues. The germline V gene has CDR1 MNHNY and CDR2 SVGAGI (reference sequence). The CDR3 loop is CASSYPWEAGEETQYF. The CDR3 nucleotides read TGTGCCAGCAGTTACCCTTGGGAGGCGGGGGAAGAGACCCAGTACTTC.

V and J are TRBV14 and TRBJ1-4, with D perhaps matching TRBD1 (6 bases). Deletions cut 2 bases from V and 4 bases from J, with 20 bases between. The CDR3 runs 18 residues. CDR1 and CDR2 (germline): SGHDN, FVKESK. In DNA, the CDR3 is TGTGCCAGCAGCCAACCCGCACGTGAGACAGGTTTTAATGAAAAACTGTTTTTT. Translated: CASSQPARETGFNEKLFF.

The chain recombines TRBV5-1 with TRBJ1-1; 10 bases are a match to TRBD1. Germline V gene sequence: CDR1 SGHRS, CDR2 YFSETQ. J lost 11 bases, V lost 4 bases, and 14 bases had no gene match. This CDR3 spans 15 amino acids. CDR3 sequence (DNA): TGCGCCAGCAGCCTTGGACTAACCGGGACAGGGGAGGCTTTCTTT. Protein sequence: CASSLGLTGTGEAFF.

The chain combines TRBV27 with TRBJ1-2; 7 bases agree with TRBD1. The CDR3 covers 14 residues. Germline lookup yields CDR1 MNHEY and CDR2 SMNVEV (reference sequence). V was clipped by 5 bases and J by 8 bases; unmatched bases: 11. The CDR3 DNA reads as TGTGCCAGCAGTCATCCGGGACAGATGGAAGGCTACACCTTC. Its translation: CASSHPGQMEGYTF.

This clone turned up a few times. The genes are TRBV30 and TRBJ2-2; D is uncertain. The CDR3 is 14 residues long. V was cut by 2 bases and J by 3 bases, with 10 bases left in between. Germline CDR1 and CDR2: GTSNPN and SVGIG (reference sequence). The DNA for the CDR3 is TGTGCCTGGAGTAGACACTCTTACACCGGGGAGCTGTTTTTT. The encoded protein is CAWSRHSYTGELFF.

The chain combines TRBV3-1 (or the pseudogene TRBV3-2) with TRBJ1-3, with no clear D. The CDR3 contains 13 residues. Trimming stripped 1 base from V and 4 bases from J, with 5 bases between. Germline values: CDR1 LGHDT, CDR2 YNNKEL (reference sequence). CDR3 loop: CASSQASGNTIYF. Here the CDR3 DNA reads TGTGCCAGCAGCCAAGCGTCCGGAAACACCATATATTTT.

The gene calls are TRBV21-1 and TRBJ2-3; TRBD1 was called by the table and not checked on the DNA. TRBV21-1 is classified as a pseudogene. The CDR3 consists of 15 residues. CDR3 residues: CASRGITGDTDTQYF. The CDR3 DNA reads as TGTGCCAGCAGGGGAATAACAGGGGACACAGATACGCAGTATTTT.

This clone was seen only a few times. The chain combines TRBV4-1 with TRBJ1-4, with D possibly being TRBD1 (6 bases). Germline V CDR1 and CDR2: MGHRA, YSYEKL. This CDR3 spans 15 amino acids. The V end lost 3 bases, the J end lost 8 bases, and 16 bases lay between the germline ends. As DNA, the CDR3 is TGCGCCAGCAGCCAGCCCACATGGGGGCGGGAAAAACTGTTTTTT. Amino acids: CASSQPTWGREKLFF.

The V gene is TRBV7-2, the J gene TRBJ1-6, with D perhaps TRBD1 (5 bases). The length of the CDR3 is 15 residues. V shed 1 base and J shed 7 bases, with 11 bases lying between them. The germline V gene has CDR1 SGHTA and CDR2 FQGNSA. CDR3: CASSLGRQPNSPLHF. CDR3 sequence (DNA): TGTGCCAGCAGCTTAGGAAGACAGCCGAATTCACCCCTCCACTTT.

V gene TRBV5-1 combines with J gene TRBJ2-5; D ambiguous. Trimming took off 5 bases at V and 1 base at J, with 15 bases between the two ends. The CDR3 contains 15 residues. Germline loops: CDR1 SGHRS, CDR2 YFSETQ. CDR3: CASSRFRGGQETQYF. The CDR3 bases are TGCGCCAGCAGTCGCTTTCGAGGCGGCCAAGAGACCCAGTACTTC.

The chain is built from TRBV30 and TRBJ2-5, with D perhaps TRBD2 (6 bases). The V end lost 3 bases, the J end lost 5 bases, and 7 bases lay between the germline ends. The germline gives CDR1 GTSNPN, CDR2 SVGIG (reference sequence). The CDR3 runs 11 residues. CDR3 amino acids: CAWRRGETQYF. The CDR3 DNA reads TGTGCCTGGAGGCGGGGTGAGACCCAGTACTTC.

The CDR3 reads CASSQGRGTYNEQFF. The CDR3 DNA is TGCGCCAGCAGCCAAGGCAGGGGTACCTACAATGAGCAGTTCTTC. The chain carries TRBV4-3 and TRBJ2-1; possible D gene TRBD1, 6 bases. Germline assignment: CDR1 LGHNA and CDR2 YSLEER. The V end was cut by 1 base, the J end by 2 bases, with 9 bases between. This CDR3 has 15 residues.

The chain couples TRBV15 to TRBJ2-4; TRBD2 might be the D (5 bases). The germline V gene encodes CDR1 LNHNV and CDR2 YYDKDF (reference sequence). V shed 1 base and J shed 10 bases, with 14 bases lying between them. This CDR3 contains 14 residues. CDR3 region: CATSRGTSVEIQYF. CDR3 DNA sequence: TGTGCCACCAGCAGAGGAACTAGTGTGGAAATTCAGTACTTC.

The rearrangement joins TRBV5-1 to TRBJ1-5; 9 nucleotides agree with TRBD1. This CDR3 spans 14 amino acids. The V and J ends lost 4 bases and 9 bases, in that order; junction bases with no gene match: 8. The germline CDR1 and CDR2 sequences are SGHRS and YFSETQ. This chain's CDR3 is CASSLGQGSGPQHF. CDR3 nucleotides: TGCGCCAGCAGCCTCGGACAGGGGTCGGGGCCCCAGCATTTT.

The chain has TRBV2 and TRBJ2-3; 9 bases line up with TRBD2. The CDR3 runs 18 residues. Germline CDR1 reads SNHLY; CDR2 reads FYNNEI. J lost 0 bases, V lost 5 bases, and 12 bases had no gene match. As DNA, the CDR3 is TGTGCCAGCAGTCCCCCCAGCGGGGGGACACCTAGCACAGATACGCAGTATTTT. Encoded protein: CASSPPSGGTPSTDTQYF.

The chain couples TRBV6-6 to TRBJ1-1, with TRBD1 as a possible D gene (6 bases). This CDR3 region has 18 residues. Germline V lookup: CDR1 MNHNY, CDR2 SVGAGI (reference sequence). V was shortened by 5 bases and J by 0 bases, with 22 bases between the two germline ends. DNA for the CDR3: TGTGCCAGCAGTCGTTCCAGGGGTGAAGGATCTATGAACACTGAAGCTTTCTTT. This codes for CASSRSRGEGSMNTEAFF.

This clone has a single count. This rearrangement joins TRBV2 to TRBJ2-5; D is unresolved. Germline CDR1 reads SNHLY; CDR2 reads FYNNEI. The CDR3 loop spans 15 amino acids. Trimming shortened V by 3 bases and J by 2 bases, and 13 bases separated the two germline ends. CDR3 DNA: TGTGCCAGCAGTGAGTCCTTAGGAGCACAAGAGACCCAGTACTTC. Translated, it gives CASSESLGAQETQYF.

This clone appeared once. The chain links TRBV7-3 to TRBJ2-1; no reliable D call. The CDR3 consists of 13 residues. The V gene's germline CDR1 is SGHTA and CDR2 FQGTGA. V was trimmed by 4 bases and J by 4 bases, leaving 8 bases between them. CDR3 sequence reads: CASSSTAYNEQFF. In nucleotides, the CDR3 is TGTGCCAGCAGCTCCACAGCTTACAATGAGCAGTTCTTC.

The V and J genes are TRBV4-3 and TRBJ2-3; tentative D call: TRBD1 (6 bases). Germline V CDR1 and CDR2: LGHNA, YSLEER. Trimming shortened V by 4 bases and J by 1 base, and 12 bases separated the two germline ends. The CDR3 totals 15 residues. Written as DNA, the CDR3 is TGCGCCAGCAGCCTCAGGGGCAGGGGCACAGATACGCAGTATTTT. Amino acids: CASSLRGRGTDTQYF.

The chain combines TRBV20-1 with TRBJ2-3; 7 bases map to TRBD1. V lost 3 bases to trimming and J lost 2 bases; unmatched junction nucleotides: 11. Germline lookup yields CDR1 DFQATT and CDR2 SNEGSKA (reference sequence). The CDR3 contains 16 residues. The DNA of the CDR3 is TGCAGTGCTAGTAGGGGCGGAACAGGGGTCACAGATACGCAGTATTTT. Protein: CSASRGGTGVTDTQYF.

J is TRBJ1-5 and V is TRBV2, with 7 bases aligning to TRBD1. V dropped 4 bases and J dropped 0; count of bases not matched to a gene: 12. CDR1 and CDR2 (germline): SNHLY, FYNNEI. This CDR3 is built from 18 residues. CDR3 loop: CASSGTTSGTVSNQPQHF. As DNA, the CDR3 is TGTGCCAGCAGTGGCACAACCTCGGGGACAGTTAGCAATCAGCCCCAGCATTTT.

The V and J genes are TRBV7-2 and TRBJ1-5; TRBD1 matches at 7 bases. CDR1 is SGHTA, CDR2 FQGNSA, per germline. The CDR3 sequence is 16 residues long. The trim removed 5 bases at V and 7 bases at J, leaving 14 bases unmatched. CDR3: CASSPTVRRGTQPQHF. The CDR3 nucleotides are TGTGCCAGCAGCCCAACTGTGCGCAGGGGGACACAGCCCCAGCATTTT. Full variable domain (rest looked up from reference TRBV7-2 and TRBJ1-5): GAGVSQSPSNKVTEKGKDVELRCDPISGHTALYWYRQSLGQGLEFLIYFQGNSAPDKSGLPSDRFSAERTGGSVSTLTIQRTQQEDSAVYLCASSPTVRRGTQPQHFGDGTRLSIL.

The CDR3 nucleotides are TGCGCCAGCAGCTGGGGAGGCACCGGGGAGCTGTTTTTT. Its protein product is CASSWGGTGELFF. The chain uses TRBV5-1 and TRBJ2-2; D is possibly TRBD2 (6 bases). V lost 3 bases and J lost 4, with 7 bases in between. This CDR3 region has 13 residues. Germline CDR1 is SGHRS and CDR2 is YFSETQ.

The V call is TRBV29-1, the J call TRBJ2-1, with 11 bases that match TRBD1. CDR1 is SQVTM and CDR2 is ANQGSEA in the germline V gene. The CDR3 spans 16 residues. The junction had 13 bases not matched to a gene; V was cut back by 7 bases and J by 5 bases. The CDR3 sequence: CSARNPDRGLNNEQFF. The CDR3 nucleotides read TGCAGCGCGCGAAATCCGGACAGGGGGCTGAACAATGAGCAGTTCTTC.

CDR3 sequence (DNA): TGTGCCACCAGCAGAGATCTCGGTGGGGCCCGCAATTCACCCCTCCACTTT. Its translation: CATSRDLGGARNSPLHF. The chain couples TRBV15 to TRBJ1-6; a possible D gene is TRBD1 (5 bases). CDR1 is LNHNV and CDR2 is YYDKDF in the germline V gene (reference sequence). The CDR3 loop spans 17 amino acids. V shed 0 bases and J shed 7 bases, with 16 bases lying between them.

The rearrangement uses TRBV6-6 and TRBJ2-7; D gene unclear. V was clipped by 4 bases and J by 5 bases, with 12 bases between them. This CDR3 comprises 13 residues. CDR1 is MNHNY, CDR2 SVGAGI, per germline (reference sequence). Here the CDR3 reads CASSFLRIHEQYF. CDR3 nucleotides: TGTGCCAGCAGTTTCTTGAGAATCCACGAGCAGTACTTC.